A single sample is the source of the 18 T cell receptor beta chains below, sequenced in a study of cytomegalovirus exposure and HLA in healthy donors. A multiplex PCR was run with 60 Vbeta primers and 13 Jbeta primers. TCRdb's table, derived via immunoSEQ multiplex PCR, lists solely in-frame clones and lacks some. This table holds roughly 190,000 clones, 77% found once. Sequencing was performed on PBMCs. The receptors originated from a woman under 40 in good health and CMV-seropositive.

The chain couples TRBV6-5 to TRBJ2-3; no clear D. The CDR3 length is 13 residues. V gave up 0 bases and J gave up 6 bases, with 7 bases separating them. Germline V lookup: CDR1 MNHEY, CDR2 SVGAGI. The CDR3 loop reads CASSYSTGDTQYF. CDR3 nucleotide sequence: TGTGCCAGCAGTTACTCTACCGGGGATACGCAGTATTTT.

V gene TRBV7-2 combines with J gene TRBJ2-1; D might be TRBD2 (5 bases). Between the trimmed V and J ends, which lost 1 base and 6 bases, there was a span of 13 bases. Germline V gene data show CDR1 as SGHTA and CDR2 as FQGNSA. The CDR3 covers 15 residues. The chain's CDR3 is CASSLEAPGVNEQFF. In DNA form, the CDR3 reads TGTGCCAGCAGCTTAGAGGCCCCCGGGGTCAATGAGCAGTTCTTC.

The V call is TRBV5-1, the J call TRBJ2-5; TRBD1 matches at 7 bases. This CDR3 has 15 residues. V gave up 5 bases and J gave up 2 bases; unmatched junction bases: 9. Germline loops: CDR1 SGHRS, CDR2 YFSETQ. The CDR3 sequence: CASSHDRVGQETQYF. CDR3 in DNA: TGCGCCAGCAGTCATGACAGGGTTGGACAAGAGACCCAGTACTTC.

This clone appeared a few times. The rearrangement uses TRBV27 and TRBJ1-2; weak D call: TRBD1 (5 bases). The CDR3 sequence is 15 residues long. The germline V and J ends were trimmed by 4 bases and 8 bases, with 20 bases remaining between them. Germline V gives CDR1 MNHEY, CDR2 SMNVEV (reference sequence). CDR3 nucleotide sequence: TGTGCCAGCAGTTCAGGGTGGAGGGTAGTAGACGGCTACACCTTC. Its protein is CASSSGWRVVDGYTF.

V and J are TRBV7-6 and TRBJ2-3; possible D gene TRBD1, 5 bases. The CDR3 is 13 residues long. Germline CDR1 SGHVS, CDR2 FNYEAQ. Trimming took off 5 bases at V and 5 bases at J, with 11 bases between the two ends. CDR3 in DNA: TGTGCCAGCAGCCCCCGGCAGGGAGATACGCAGTATTTT. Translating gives CASSPRQGDTQYF.

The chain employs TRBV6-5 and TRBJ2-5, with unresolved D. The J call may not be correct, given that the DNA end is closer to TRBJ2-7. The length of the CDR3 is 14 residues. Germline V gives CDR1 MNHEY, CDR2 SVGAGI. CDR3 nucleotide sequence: TGTGCCAGCAGTTACTCGAGGAGCTCCTACGAGCAGTACTTC. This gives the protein CASSYSRSSYEQYF.

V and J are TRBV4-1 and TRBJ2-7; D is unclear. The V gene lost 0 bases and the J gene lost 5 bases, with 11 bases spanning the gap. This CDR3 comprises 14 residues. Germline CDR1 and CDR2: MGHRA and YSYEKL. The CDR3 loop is CASSQEPRVNEQYF. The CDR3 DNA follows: TGCGCCAGCAGCCAAGAGCCTCGGGTTAACGAGCAGTACTTC.

This CDR3 is CASSLYRPPEAFF. The CDR3 DNA reads TGTGCCAGCAGCTTATACAGACCTCCTGAAGCTTTCTTT. The V and J genes are TRBV7-2 and TRBJ1-1; D call uncertain. CDR3 length: 13 amino acids. Germline assignment: CDR1 SGHTA and CDR2 FQGNSA. Trimming pared 2 bases from V and 6 bases from J, leaving 10 bases between.

Written as DNA, the CDR3 is TGTGCCAGCAGCTTGACAGCGGGGGAACCCCAGCATTTT. Residues: CASSLTAGEPQHF. The chain links TRBV5-5 to TRBJ1-5; D may be TRBD1 (5 bases). Germline CDR1 SGHKS, CDR2 YYEKEE (reference sequence). The CDR3 covers 13 residues. Trimming pared 1 base from V and 10 bases from J, leaving 12 bases between.

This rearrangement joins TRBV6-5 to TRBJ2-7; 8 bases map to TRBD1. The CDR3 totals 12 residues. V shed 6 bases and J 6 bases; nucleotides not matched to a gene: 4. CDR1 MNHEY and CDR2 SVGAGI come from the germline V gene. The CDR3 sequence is CASRDRDREQYF. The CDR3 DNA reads TGTGCCAGCAGGGACAGGGACCGCGAGCAGTACTTC.

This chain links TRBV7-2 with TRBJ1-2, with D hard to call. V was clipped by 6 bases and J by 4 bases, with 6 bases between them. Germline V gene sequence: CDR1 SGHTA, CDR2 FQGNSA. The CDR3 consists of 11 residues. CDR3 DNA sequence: TGTGCCAGCAGGTTTATCTATGGCTACACCTTC. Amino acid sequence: CASRFIYGYTF.

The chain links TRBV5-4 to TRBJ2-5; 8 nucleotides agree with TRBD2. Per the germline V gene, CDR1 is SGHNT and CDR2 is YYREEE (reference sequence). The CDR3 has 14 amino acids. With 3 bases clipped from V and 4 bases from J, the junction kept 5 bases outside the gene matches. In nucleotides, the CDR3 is TGTGCCAGCAGCTCAACTCGGGGGGGAGAGACCCAGTACTTC. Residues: CASSSTRGGETQYF.

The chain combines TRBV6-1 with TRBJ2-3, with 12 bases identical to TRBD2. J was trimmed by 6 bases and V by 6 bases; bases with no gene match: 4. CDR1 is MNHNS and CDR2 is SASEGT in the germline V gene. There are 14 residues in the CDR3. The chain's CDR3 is CASRTSGGSDTQYF. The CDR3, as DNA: TGTGCCAGCAGGACTAGCGGGGGTTCGGATACGCAGTATTTT.

The CDR3 is CASSQGQGLEFGNEQFF. CDR3 coding DNA: TGTGCCAGCAGCCAAGGTCAAGGACTAGAGTTTGGCAATGAGCAGTTCTTC. The V and J genes are TRBV4-2 and TRBJ2-1, with 7 positions matching TRBD2. This CDR3 comprises 17 residues. The J segment lost 6 bases and the V segment lost 1 base, leaving 12 bases of the junction unmatched. Germline V gene sequence: CDR1 LGHNA, CDR2 YNFKEQ.

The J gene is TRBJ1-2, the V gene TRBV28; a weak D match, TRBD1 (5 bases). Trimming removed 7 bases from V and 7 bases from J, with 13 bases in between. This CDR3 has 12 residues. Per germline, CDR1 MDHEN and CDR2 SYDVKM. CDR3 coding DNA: TGTGCCAGCACTTACCGGGGGGGTGGCTACACCTTC. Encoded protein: CASTYRGGGYTF.

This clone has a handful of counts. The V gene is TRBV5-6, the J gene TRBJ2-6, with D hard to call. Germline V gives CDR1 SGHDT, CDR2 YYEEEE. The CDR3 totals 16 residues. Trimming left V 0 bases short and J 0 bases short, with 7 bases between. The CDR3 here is CASSLEQISGANVLTF. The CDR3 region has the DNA TGTGCCAGCAGCTTGGAACAGATCTCTGGGGCCAACGTCCTGACTTTC.

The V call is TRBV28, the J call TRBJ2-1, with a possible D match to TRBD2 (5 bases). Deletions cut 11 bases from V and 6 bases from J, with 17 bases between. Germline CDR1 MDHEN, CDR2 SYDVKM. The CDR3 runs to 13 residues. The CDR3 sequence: CAFLARGSNEQFF. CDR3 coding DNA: TGTGCCTTCCTAGCTCGCGGTAGCAATGAGCAGTTCTTC.

This CDR3 reads CASSGPGQGERGYTF. CDR3 DNA sequence: TGTGCCAGCAGCGGCCCGGGACAGGGAGAACGTGGCTACACCTTC. This chain uses TRBV6-6 with TRBJ1-2; 9 bases align to TRBD1. Trimming cost V 6 bases and J 7 bases; bases outside gene matches: 12. Germline CDR1 MNHNY, CDR2 SVGAGI (reference sequence). The CDR3 is 15 residues long.